A selection of T cell receptor beta chains follows, all from one sample in a study of beta chain features in type 1 diabetes. Sequenced by immunoSEQ multiplex PCR; TCRdb stores in-frame clones only, minus some. The table shows 150,000 or so clones, with about 10% occurring only once. Source material: central memory CD4+ T cells from blood. These receptors were collected from a young man in good health. CDR3s include the opening cysteine and the closing phenylalanine or tryptophan. D genes are given only for firm matches. Not every row has a clone size; where given, it reads once, few, many or a size class.

clone_size: few
j_call: TRBJ2-6
d_call: .
v_call: TRBV6-1
cdr3_length: 15
cdr3_nt: TGTGCCAGCAGTTCCACAGGATCTGGGGCCAACGTCCTGACTTTC
cdr3_aa: CASSSTGSGANVLTF

clone_size: many
j_call: TRBJ2-1
d_call: .
v_call: TRBV5-1
cdr3_length: 15
cdr3_nt: TGCGCCAGCAGCCCCTACAGGAGGGAAATGAATGAGCAGTTCTTC
cdr3_aa: CASSPYRREMNEQFF

clone_size: once
j_call: TRBJ2-5
d_call: TRBD2
v_call: TRBV7-2
cdr3_length: 18
cdr3_nt: TGTGCCAGCAGCTTAGGGGACCGGGGGGACCCCGACCAAGAGACCCAGTACTTC
cdr3_aa: CASSLGDRGDPDQETQYF

clone_size: .
j_call: TRBJ2-7
d_call: .
v_call: TRBV7-8
cdr3_length: 14
cdr3_nt: TGTGCCAGCAGCTTAAGCCCACCTAGCTACGAGCAGTACTTC
cdr3_aa: CASSLSPPSYEQYF

clone_size: few
j_call: TRBJ1-5
d_call: .
v_call: TRBV18
cdr3_length: 15
cdr3_nt: TGTGCCAGCTCACCACCGGAAGGGGGCAATCAGCCCCAGCATTTT
cdr3_aa: CASSPPEGGNQPQHF

clone_size: .
j_call: TRBJ2-1
d_call: TRBD1
v_call: TRBV27
cdr3_length: 16
cdr3_nt: TGTGCCAGCAGACTCCGACCCAGGGGGCCCTTCGATGAGCAGTTCTTC
cdr3_aa: CASRLRPRGPFDEQFF

clone_size: .
j_call: TRBJ1-1
d_call: .
v_call: TRBV5-1
cdr3_length: 17
cdr3_nt: TGCGCCAGCAGCTTGCTGGGGCAGGGTGGTTTCGGCACTGAAGCTTTCTTT
cdr3_aa: CASSLLGQGGFGTEAFF

clone_size: .
j_call: TRBJ2-7
d_call: TRBD1
v_call: TRBV7-9
cdr3_length: 15
cdr3_nt: TGTGCCAGCAGCCCTTGGACAGGGAGCTCCTACGAGCAGTACTTC
cdr3_aa: CASSPWTGSSYEQYF

clone_size: .
j_call: TRBJ1-5
d_call: TRBD1
v_call: TRBV28
cdr3_length: 14
cdr3_nt: TGTGCCAGCAGTTTCCCGGGACAGTATCAGCCCCAGCATTTT
cdr3_aa: CASSFPGQYQPQHF

clone_size: .
j_call: TRBJ1-6
d_call: TRBD1
v_call: TRBV5-5
cdr3_length: 17
cdr3_nt: TGTGCCAGCAGCTTAGGGACAGGGAATTGGAATAATTCACCCCTCCACTTT
cdr3_aa: CASSLGTGNWNNSPLHF

clone_size: few
j_call: TRBJ2-6
d_call: .
v_call: TRBV15
cdr3_length: 18
cdr3_nt: TGTGCCACCAGCAGAGATGGTAGTTATCTCTCTGGGGCCAACGTCCTGACTTTC
cdr3_aa: CATSRDGSYLSGANVLTF

clone_size: .
j_call: TRBJ2-5
d_call: .
v_call: TRBV7-7
cdr3_length: 14
cdr3_nt: TGTGCCAGCAGCCCACAATGGGGACTAGAGACCCAGTACTTC
cdr3_aa: CASSPQWGLETQYF